The rows below give T cell receptor beta chains drawn from one sample of a study of T cell repertoires in cytomegalovirus infection. Each CDR3 protein is one row after TCRdb ran MiXCR on the reads. The table lists 150,000 to 200,000 distinct CDR3 sequences, roughly a sixth of them singletons. The sequencing input was CD8+ T cells from PBMCs. The receptors stem from a human donor in good health (CMV status not recorded). Some clones in this sample may be carry-over from other donors' samples. The conserved cysteine and the conserved F or W are not part of the CDR3 here.

V	J	CDR3
TRBV14	TRBJ2-7	ASSQVDEQY
TRBV6-2/TRBV6-3	TRBJ1-2	ASSYGQEGYT
TRBV12-3/TRBV12-4	TRBJ2-1	ACSVNEQF
TRBV20-1	TRBJ2-7	SARDFRSHPMGVPGEQY
TRBV11-2	TRBJ2-7	ASSLERLNQY
TRBV7-8	TRBJ1-1	ASSLFGQNTEAF
TRBV12-3/TRBV12-4	TRBJ2-7	ASSSLLTGQGPYEQY
TRBV7-9	TRBJ1-6	ASSGGGSPLH
TRBV7-8	TRBJ1-2	ASSLTATGGGYT
TRBV7-2	TRBJ2-1	ASSLELSGGANEQF
TRBV28	TRBJ2-1	ASSSPGLLDTYNEQF
TRBV6-6	TRBJ2-1	ASSLRTGIGDEQF
TRBV14	TRBJ1-1	ASSRRDGAPHTEAF
TRBV7-9	TRBJ2-7	ASSLLLGGGRYEQY
TRBV28	TRBJ2-7	ASSPPWQNYEQY
TRBV4-1	TRBJ2-7	ASSHPGGLSSYEQY
TRBV20-1	TRBJ2-5	STFRDVPPGTQY
TRBV5-6	TRBJ2-3	ASIGTSGVHTDTQY
TRBV7-2	TRBJ1-4	ASSPRQVKGEKLF
TRBV12-3/TRBV12-4	TRBJ1-6	ASSFVQTNSPLH
TRBV7-6	TRBJ1-4	ASSFQMDEKLF
TRBV7-9	TRBJ1-4	ASSPYRDRDEKLF
TRBV5-1	TRBJ2-2	ASSLATGGLPNTGELF
TRBV7-9	TRBJ2-7	ASSGTHLSYEQY
TRBV7-8	TRBJ1-1	ASREDNTEAF
TRBV6-2/TRBV6-3	TRBJ2-7	ASRKQTGLSREQY
TRBV6-2/TRBV6-3	TRBJ2-1	ASSYDSGLAARREQF
TRBV7-2	TRBJ2-1	ASSYGPHEQF
TRBV6-5	TRBJ2-1	ASSPGGTRSYNEQF
TRBV7-2	TRBJ2-7	ASSLGQITYEQY
TRBV7-6	TRBJ2-7	ASSLESETSGGSEQY
TRBV5-1	TRBJ1-1	ASSVVREDTEAF
TRBV28	TRBJ2-7	ASSTNRDRAYEQY
TRBV12-3/TRBV12-4	TRBJ2-3	ASSLGGSFVTDTQY
TRBV7-6	TRBJ2-2	ASSLVSPNTGELF
TRBV7-2	TRBJ2-2	ASSRSTGGVHGELF
TRBV6-1	TRBJ2-3	ASSEWTSGGTDTQY
TRBV7-9	TRBJ1-5	ASSPVAGPLQPQH
TRBV7-2	TRBJ2-3	ASSLGLAGDTQY
TRBV6-1	TRBJ2-1	ASSESAGGGYNEQF
TRBV20-1	TRBJ2-7	SARDLGPEGYEQY
TRBV6-2/TRBV6-3	TRBJ2-7	ASSPDSISYEQY
TRBV7-9	TRBJ2-3	ASSPPYRQGPRGDTQY
TRBV6-1	TRBJ2-1	ASRLSNRGNNEQF